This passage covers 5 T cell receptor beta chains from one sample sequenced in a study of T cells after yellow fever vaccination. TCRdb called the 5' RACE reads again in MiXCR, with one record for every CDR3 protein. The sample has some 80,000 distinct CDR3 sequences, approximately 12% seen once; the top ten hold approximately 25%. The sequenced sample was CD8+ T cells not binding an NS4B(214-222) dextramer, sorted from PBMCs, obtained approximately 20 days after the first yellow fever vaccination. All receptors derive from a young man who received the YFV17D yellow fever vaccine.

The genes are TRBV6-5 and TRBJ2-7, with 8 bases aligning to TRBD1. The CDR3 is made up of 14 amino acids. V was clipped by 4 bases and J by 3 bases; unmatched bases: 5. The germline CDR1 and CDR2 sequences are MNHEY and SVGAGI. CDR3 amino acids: CASSFGQGNYEQYF. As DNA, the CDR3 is TGTGCCAGCAGTTTTGGACAGGGTAACTACGAGCAGTACTTC.

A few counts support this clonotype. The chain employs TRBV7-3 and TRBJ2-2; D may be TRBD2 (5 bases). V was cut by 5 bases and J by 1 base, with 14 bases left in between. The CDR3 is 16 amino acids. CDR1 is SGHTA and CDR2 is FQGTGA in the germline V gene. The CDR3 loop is CASSPFGELNTGELFF. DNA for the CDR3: TGTGCCAGCAGCCCCTTCGGGGAGCTGAACACCGGGGAGCTGTTTTTT. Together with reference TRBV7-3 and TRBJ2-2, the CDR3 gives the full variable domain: GAGVSQTPSNKVTEKGKYVELRCDPISGHTALYWYRQSLGQGPEFLIYFQGTGAADDSGLPNDRFFAVRPEGSVSTLKIQRTERGDSAVYLCASSPFGELNTGELFFGEGSRLTVL.

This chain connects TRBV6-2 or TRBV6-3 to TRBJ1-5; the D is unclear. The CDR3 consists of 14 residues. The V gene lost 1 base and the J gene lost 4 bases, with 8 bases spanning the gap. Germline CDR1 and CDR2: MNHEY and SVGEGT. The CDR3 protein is CASSYLGGNQPQHF. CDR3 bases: TGTGCCAGCAGTTACTTAGGAGGAAATCAGCCCCAGCATTTT.

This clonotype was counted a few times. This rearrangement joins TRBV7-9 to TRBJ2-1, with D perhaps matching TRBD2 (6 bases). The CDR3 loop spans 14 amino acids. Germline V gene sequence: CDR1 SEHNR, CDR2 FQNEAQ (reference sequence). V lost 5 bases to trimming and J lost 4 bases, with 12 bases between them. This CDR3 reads CASSLTGGYNEQFF. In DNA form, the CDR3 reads TGTGCCAGCAGCCTGACCGGGGGTTACAATGAGCAGTTCTTC.

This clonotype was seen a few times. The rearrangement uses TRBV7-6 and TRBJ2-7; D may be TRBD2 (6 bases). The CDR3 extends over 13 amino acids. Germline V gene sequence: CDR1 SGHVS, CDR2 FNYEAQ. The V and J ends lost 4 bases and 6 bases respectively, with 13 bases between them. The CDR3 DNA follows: TGTGCCAGCAGCTCCCCCCTGGGGGGCGAGCAGTACTTC. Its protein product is CASSSPLGGEQYF.